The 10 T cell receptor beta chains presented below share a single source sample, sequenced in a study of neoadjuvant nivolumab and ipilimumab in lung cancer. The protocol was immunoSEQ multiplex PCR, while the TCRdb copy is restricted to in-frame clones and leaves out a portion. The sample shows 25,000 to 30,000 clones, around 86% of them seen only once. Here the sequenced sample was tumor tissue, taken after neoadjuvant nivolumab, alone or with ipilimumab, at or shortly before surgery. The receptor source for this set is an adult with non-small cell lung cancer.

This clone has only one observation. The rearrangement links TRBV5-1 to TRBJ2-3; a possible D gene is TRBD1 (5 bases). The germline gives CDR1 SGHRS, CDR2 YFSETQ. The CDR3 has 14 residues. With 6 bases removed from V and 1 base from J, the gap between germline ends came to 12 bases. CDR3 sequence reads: CASNIQTGTDTQYF. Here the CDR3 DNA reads TGCGCCAGCAACATACAGACAGGCACAGATACGCAGTATTTT.

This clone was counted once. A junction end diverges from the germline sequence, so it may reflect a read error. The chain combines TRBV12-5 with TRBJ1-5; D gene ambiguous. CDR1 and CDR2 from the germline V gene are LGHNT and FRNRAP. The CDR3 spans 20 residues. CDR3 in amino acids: CASGLHPARGSPLSNQPQQF. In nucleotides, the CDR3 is TGTGCTAGTGGTTTGCATCCCGCGCGGGGAAGTCCGCTTAGCAATCAGCCCCAGCAGTTT.

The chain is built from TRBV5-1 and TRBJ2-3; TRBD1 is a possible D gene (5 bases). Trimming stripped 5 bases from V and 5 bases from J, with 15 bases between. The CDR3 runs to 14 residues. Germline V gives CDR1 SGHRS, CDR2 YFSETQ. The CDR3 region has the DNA TGCGCCAGCAGTGGGGCTTCGCGAGGAGATACGCAGTATTTT. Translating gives CASSGASRGDTQYF.

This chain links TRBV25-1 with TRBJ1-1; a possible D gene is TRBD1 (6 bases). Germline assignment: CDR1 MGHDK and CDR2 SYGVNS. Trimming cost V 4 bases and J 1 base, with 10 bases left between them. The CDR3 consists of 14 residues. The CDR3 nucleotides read TGTGCCAGCAGTGGGAGGACAGCGAACACTGAAGCTTTCTTT. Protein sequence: CASSGRTANTEAFF.

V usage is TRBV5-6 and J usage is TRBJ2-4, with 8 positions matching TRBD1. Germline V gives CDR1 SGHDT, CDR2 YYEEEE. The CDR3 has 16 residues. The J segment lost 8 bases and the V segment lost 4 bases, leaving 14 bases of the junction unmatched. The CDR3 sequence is CASSPDRGGGWDIQYF. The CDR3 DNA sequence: TGTGCCAGCAGCCCTGACAGGGGTGGAGGGTGGGACATTCAGTACTTC.

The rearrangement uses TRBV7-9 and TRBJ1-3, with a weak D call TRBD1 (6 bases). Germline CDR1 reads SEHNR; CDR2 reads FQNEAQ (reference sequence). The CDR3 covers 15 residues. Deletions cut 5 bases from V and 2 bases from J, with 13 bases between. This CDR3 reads CASSADRFAGNTIYF. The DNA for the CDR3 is TGTGCCAGCAGCGCAGACAGGTTCGCTGGAAACACCATATATTTT.

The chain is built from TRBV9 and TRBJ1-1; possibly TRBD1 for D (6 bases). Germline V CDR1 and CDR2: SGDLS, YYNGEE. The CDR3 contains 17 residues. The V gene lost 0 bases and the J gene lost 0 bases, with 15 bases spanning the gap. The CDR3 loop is CASSVDPLGAVNTEAFF. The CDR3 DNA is TGTGCCAGCAGCGTAGACCCTCTGGGGGCGGTGAACACTGAAGCTTTCTTT.

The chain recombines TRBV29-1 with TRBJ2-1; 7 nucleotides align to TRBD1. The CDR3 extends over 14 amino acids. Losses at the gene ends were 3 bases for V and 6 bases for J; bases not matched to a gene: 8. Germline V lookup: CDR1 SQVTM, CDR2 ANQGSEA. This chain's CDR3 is CSVEKWSGGNEQFF. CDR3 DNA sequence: TGCAGCGTTGAGAAGTGGTCAGGGGGCAATGAGCAGTTCTTC.

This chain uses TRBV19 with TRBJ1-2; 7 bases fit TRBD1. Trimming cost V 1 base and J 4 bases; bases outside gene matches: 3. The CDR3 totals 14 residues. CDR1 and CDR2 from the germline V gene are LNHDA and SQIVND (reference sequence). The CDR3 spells CASSIARDSYGYTF. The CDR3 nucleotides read TGTGCCAGTAGTATAGCCCGGGACAGCTATGGCTACACCTTC.

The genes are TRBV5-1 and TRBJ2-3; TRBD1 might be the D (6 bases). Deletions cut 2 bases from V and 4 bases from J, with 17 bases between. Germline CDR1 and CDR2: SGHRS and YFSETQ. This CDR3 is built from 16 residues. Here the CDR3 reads CASSFPGVGPSDTQYF. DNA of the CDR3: TGCGCCAGCAGCTTCCCAGGGGTGGGCCCATCAGATACGCAGTATTTT.